This TCR beta chain is from a study of T-cell reconstitution after alpha-beta-depleted transplantation in children. The ends were cut back, 5 bases at V and 0 bases at J, with 11 bases in the middle. The CDR3 totals 14 residues. Many counts were recorded for this clonotype. Unique molecular identifiers were incorporated into the prepared TCRbeta library. TCRdb reprocessed the PCR reads via MiXCR and lists one record per CDR3 protein. The data show almost 400,000 distinct CDR3 sequences, with approximately 20% seen just once and around 4% held by the top ten. This receptor was taken from a human donor who donated a stem cell graft to a child with acute myeloid leukemia. The chain recombines TRBV12-3 or TRBV12-4 with TRBJ2-7, with D perhaps assigned TRBD1 or TRBD2 (5 bases each). This sample comprised PBMCs from the stem cell graft donor, obtained from the stem cell graft. The CDR3 DNA is TGTGCCAGCAGTCCGGGACCTAGCTCCTACGAGCAGTACTTC. Translation: CASSPGPSSYEQYF.